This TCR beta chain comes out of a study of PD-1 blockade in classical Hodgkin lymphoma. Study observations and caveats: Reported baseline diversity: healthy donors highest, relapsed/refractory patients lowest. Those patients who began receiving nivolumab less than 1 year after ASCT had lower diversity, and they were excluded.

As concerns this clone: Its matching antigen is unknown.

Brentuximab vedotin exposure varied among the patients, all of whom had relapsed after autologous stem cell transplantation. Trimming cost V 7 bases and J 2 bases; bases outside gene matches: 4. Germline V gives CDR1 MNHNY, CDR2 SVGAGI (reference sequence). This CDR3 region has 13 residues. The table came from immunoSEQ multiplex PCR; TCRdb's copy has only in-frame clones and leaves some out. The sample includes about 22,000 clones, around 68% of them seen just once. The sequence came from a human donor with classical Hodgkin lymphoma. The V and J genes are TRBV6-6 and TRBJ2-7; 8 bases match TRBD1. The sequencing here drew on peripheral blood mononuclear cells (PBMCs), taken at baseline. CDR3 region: CASTQGAPYEQYF. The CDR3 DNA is TGTGCCAGCACTCAGGGGGCCCCCTACGAGCAGTACTTC.